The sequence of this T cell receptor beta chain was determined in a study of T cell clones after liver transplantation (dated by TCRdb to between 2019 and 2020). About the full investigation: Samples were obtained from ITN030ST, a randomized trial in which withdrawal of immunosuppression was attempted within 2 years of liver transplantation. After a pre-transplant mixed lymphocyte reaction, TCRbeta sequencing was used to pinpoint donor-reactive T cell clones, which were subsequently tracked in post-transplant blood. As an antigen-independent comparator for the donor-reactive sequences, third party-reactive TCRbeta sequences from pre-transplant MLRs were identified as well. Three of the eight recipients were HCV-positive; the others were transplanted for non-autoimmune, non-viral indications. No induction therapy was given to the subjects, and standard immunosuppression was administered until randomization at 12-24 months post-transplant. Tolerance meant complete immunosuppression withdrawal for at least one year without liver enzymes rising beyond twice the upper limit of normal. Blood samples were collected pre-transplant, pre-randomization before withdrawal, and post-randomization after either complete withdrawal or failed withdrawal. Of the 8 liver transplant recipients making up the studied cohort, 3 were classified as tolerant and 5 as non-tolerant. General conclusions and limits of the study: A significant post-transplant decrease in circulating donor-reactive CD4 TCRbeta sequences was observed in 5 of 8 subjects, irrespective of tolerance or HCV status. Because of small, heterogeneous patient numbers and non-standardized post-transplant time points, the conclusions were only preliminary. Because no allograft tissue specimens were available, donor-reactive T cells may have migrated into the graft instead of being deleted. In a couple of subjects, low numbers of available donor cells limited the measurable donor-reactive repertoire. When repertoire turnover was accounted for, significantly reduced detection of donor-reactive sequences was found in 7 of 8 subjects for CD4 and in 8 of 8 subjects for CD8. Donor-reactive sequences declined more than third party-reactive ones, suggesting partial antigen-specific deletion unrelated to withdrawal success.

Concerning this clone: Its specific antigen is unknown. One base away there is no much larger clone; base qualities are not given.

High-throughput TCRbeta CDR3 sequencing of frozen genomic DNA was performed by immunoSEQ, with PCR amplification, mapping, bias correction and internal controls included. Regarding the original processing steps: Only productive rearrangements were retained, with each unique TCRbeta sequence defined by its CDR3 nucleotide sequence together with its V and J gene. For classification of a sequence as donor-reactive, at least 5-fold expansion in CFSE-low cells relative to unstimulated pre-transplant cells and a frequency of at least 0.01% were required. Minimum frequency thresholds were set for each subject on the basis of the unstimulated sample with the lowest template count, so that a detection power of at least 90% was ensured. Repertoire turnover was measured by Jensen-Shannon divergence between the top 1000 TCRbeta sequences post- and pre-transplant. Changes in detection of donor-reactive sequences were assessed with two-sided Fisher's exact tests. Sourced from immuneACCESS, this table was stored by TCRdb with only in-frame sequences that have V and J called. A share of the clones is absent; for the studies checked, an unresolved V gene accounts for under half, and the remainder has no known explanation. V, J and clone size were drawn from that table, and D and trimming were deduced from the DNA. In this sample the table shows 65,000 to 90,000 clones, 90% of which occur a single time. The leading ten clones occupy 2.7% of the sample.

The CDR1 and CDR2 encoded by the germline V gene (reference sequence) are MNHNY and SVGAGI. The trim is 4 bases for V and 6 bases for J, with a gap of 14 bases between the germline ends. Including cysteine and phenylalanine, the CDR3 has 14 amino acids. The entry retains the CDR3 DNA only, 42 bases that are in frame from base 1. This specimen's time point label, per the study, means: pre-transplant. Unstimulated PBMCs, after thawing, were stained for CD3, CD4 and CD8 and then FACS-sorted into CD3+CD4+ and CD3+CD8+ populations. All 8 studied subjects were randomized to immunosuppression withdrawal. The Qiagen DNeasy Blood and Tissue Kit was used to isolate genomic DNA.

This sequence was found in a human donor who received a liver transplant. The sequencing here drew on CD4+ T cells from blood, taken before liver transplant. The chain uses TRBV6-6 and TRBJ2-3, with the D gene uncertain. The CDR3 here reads CASSSTGPSDTQYF. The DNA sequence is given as TGTGCCAGCAGTTCAACCGGGCCATCCGATACGCAGTATTTT.